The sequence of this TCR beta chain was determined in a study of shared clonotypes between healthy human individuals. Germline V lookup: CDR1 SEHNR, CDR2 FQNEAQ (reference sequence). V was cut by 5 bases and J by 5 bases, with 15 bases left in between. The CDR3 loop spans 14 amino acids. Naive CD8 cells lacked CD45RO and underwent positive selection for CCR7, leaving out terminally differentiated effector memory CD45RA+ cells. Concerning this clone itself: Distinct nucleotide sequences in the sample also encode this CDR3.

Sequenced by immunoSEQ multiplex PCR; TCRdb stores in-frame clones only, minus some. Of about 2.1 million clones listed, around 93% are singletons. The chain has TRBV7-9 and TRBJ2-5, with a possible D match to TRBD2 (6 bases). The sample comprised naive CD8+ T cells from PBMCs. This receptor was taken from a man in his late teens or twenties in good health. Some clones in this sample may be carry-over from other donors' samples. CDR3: CASSLAWGEETQYF. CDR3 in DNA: TGTGCCAGCAGCCTCGCGTGGGGGGAGGAGACCCAGTACTTC.